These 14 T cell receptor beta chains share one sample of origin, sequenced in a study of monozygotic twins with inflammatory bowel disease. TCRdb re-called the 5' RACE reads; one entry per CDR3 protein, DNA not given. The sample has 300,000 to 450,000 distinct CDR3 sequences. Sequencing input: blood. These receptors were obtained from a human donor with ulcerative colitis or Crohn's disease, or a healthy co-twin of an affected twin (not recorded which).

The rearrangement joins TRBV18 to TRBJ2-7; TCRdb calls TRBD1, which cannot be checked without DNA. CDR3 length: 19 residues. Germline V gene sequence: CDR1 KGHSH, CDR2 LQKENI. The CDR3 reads CASSPPRAGRGSGSYEQYF.

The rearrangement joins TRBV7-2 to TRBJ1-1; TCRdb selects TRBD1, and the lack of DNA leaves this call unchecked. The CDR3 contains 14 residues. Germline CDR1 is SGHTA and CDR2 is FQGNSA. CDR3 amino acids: CASSPGQHQSGAFF.

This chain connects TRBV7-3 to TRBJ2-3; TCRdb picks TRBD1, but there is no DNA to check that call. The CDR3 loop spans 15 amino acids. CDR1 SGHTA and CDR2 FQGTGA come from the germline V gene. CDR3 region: CASSLFGGPTDTQYF. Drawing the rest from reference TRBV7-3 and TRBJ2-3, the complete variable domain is GAGVSQTPSNKVTEKGKYVELRCDPISGHTALYWYRQSLGQGPEFLIYFQGTGAADDSGLPNDRFFAVRPEGSVSTLKIQRTERGDSAVYLCASSLFGGPTDTQYFGPGTRLTVL.

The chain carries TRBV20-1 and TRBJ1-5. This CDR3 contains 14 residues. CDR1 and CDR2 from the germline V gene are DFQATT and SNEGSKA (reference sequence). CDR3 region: CSASSAENNQPQHF.

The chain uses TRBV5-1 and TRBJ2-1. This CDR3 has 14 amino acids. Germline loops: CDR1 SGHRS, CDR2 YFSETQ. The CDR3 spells CASSPHLTYNEQFF. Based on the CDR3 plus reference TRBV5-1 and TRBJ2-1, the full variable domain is KAGVTQTPRYLIKTRGQQVTLSCSPISGHRSVSWYQQTPGQGLQFLFEYFSETQRNKGNFPGRFSGRQFSNSRSEMNVSTLELGDSALYLCASSPHLTYNEQFFGPGTRLTVL.

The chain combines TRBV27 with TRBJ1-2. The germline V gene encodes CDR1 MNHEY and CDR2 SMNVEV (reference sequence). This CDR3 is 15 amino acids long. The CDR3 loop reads CASRTGPGFNYGYTF.

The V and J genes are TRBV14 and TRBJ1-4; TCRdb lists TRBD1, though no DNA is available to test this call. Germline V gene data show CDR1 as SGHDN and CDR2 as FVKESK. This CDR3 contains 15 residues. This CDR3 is CASSPTGVTNEKLFF.

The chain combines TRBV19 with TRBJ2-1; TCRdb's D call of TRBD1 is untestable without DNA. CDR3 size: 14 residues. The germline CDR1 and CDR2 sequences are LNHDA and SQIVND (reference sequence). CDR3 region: CASRAQNRYNEQFF.

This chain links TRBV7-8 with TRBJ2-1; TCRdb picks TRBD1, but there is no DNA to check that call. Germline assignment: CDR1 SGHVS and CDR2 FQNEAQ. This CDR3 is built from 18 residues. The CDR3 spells CASSWGMSDSVQYNEQFF.

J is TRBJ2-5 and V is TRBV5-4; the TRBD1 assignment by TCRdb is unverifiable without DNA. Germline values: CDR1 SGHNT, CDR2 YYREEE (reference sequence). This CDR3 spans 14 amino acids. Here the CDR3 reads CASSSRGSKETQYF.

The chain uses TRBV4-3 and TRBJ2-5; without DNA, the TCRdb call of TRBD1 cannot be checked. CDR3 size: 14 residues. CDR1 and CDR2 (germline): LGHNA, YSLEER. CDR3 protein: CASSQEGQGMTQYF.

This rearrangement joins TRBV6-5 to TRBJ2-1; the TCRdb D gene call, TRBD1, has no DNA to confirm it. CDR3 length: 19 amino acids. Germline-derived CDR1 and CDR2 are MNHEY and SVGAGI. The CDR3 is CASSYSRGGTGGSYNEQFF.

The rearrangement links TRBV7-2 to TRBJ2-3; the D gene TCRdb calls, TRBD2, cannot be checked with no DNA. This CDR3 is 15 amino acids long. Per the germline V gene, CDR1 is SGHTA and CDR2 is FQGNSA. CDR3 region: CASSLRRGGQDTQYF.

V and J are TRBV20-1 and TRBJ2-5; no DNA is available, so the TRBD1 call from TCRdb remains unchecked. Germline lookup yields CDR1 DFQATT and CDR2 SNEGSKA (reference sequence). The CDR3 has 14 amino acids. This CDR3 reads CSARRDSNQETQYF.